The clone carrying this TCR beta chain was recorded a few times. No antigen is known for it. The CDR3 extends over 14 amino acids. V was cut by 5 bases and J by 5 bases, with 16 bases left in between. CDR1 and CDR2 from the germline V gene are SGHVS and FQNEAQ. These data come from a study of CD8 T cells in ankylosing spondylitis. Study-wide results and caveats: One TCR beta motif, made up of several highly homologous variants, appeared characteristic of ankylosing spondylitis blood.

Library preparation for TCR beta used quantitative 5'-RACE with molecular barcodes. Via MiXCR, TCRdb re-called the 5' RACE reads, giving one row per CDR3 protein. The table shows 250,000 to 350,000 distinct CDR3 sequences, with around 21% occurring only once. The rearrangement uses TRBV7-8 and TRBJ2-7; no reliable D call. Material for sequencing was blood, either unsorted or a sorted T cell fraction (not recorded which). This TCR derives from a female donor with ankylosing spondylitis or in good health (not recorded which). The CDR3 reads CASSPEWGEDEQYF. CDR3 in DNA: TGTGCCAGCAGCCCTGAGTGGGGTGAGGACGAGCAGTACTTC.